Shown below are 32 T cell receptor beta chains from a single sample sequenced in a study of control samples from healthy donors and cancer patients. Assay used: immunoSEQ multiplex PCR; TCRdb lists only in-frame clones, some missing. The repertoire has approximately 170,000 clones, 80% to 95% of them found once; the top ten carry about 4%. The sequenced sample was blood. These receptors all stem from a woman aged 60-75 years in good health.

This clone appeared once. This rearrangement joins TRBV12-3 or TRBV12-4 to TRBJ1-1; 7 positions agree with TRBD1. This CDR3 has 13 amino acids. The J segment lost 3 bases and the V segment lost 7 bases, leaving 5 bases of the junction unmatched. As DNA, the CDR3 is TGTGCCAGCAACCTACAGGGGTACACTGAAGCTTTCTTT. Translated: CASNLQGYTEAFF.

The chain employs TRBV9 and TRBJ2-2; 9 nucleotides agree with TRBD2. The CDR3 spans 16 residues. Germline lookup yields CDR1 SGDLS and CDR2 YYNGEE. V lost 4 bases to trimming and J lost 6 bases; unmatched junction nucleotides: 10. The CDR3 DNA reads TGTGCCAGCAGCTCAGTGGGCGGGGGGGCCGCCGGGGAGCTGTTTTTT. Encoded protein: CASSSVGGGAAGELFF.

V and J are TRBV24-1 and TRBJ2-1; 8 positions match TRBD1. The CDR3 consists of 17 residues. Per the germline V gene, CDR1 is KGHDR and CDR2 is SFDVKD. The V and J ends lost 3 bases and 11 bases, in that order; junction bases with no gene match: 17. The DNA of the CDR3 is TGTGCCACCAGTGATGAGGGAGGAGGATCGGACAGGGAGAAGCAGTTCTTC. Its translation: CATSDEGGGSDREKQFF.

CDR3 in amino acids: CASSLFSPTPYNSPLHF. Here the CDR3 DNA reads TGTGCCAGCAGTTTATTCTCCCCGACACCTTATAATTCACCCCTCCACTTT. The chain uses TRBV27 and TRBJ1-6; D unclear. The ends were cut back, 1 base at V and 4 bases at J, with 14 bases in the middle. Per germline, CDR1 MNHEY and CDR2 SMNVEV (reference sequence). The CDR3 covers 17 residues.

In this sample, this clone turned up once. This sequence joins TRBV10-3 and TRBJ1-2; 10 nucleotides line up with TRBD1. CDR3 length: 13 amino acids. Germline V lookup: CDR1 ENHRY, CDR2 SYGVKD. After removal of 5 bases from V and 6 bases from J, the junction contained 3 bases not matched to a gene. CDR3 nucleotides: TGTGCCATCAGTCGGGACAGGGGCAATGGCTACACCTTC. Translating it yields CAISRDRGNGYTF.

This clone was seen more than once but under ten times. The chain has TRBV4-1 and TRBJ1-2; D is unresolved. The CDR3 has 17 amino acids. CDR1 MGHRA and CDR2 YSYEKL come from the germline V gene. Trimming took 0 bases from V and 5 from J, leaving 19 bases between them. The CDR3 DNA is TGCGCCAGCAGCCAAGATCGATTAGGCGCCACGTTGTATGGCTACACCTTC. Translation: CASSQDRLGATLYGYTF.

This sequence joins TRBV7-6 and TRBJ1-3, with TRBD1 as a possible D gene (6 bases). Germline V gives CDR1 SGHVS, CDR2 FNYEAQ. The CDR3 loop spans 17 amino acids. Trimming took off 1 base at V and 1 base at J, with 14 bases between the two ends. In DNA form, the CDR3 reads TGTGCCAGCAGCTTAGTCTCCGGGGGCGCGTCTGGAAACACCATATATTTT. Its translation: CASSLVSGGASGNTIYF.

The chain combines TRBV7-9 with TRBJ2-5; 10 bases line up with TRBD2. CDR1 SEHNR and CDR2 FQNEAQ come from the germline V gene (reference sequence). J gave up 0 bases and V 10 bases, and 11 bases lay outside the gene matches. The CDR3 is 16 amino acids. The CDR3 loop is CAIGPLAGDHQETQYF. CDR3 DNA: TGTGCCATCGGCCCCCTAGCGGGGGATCACCAAGAGACCCAGTACTTC.

V and J are TRBV7-2 and TRBJ2-7; unclear D gene. Germline CDR1 and CDR2: SGHTA and FQGNSA. This CDR3 contains 15 residues. V lost 0 bases to trimming and J lost 2 bases, with 11 bases between them. This CDR3 is CASSLAPQPTYEQYF. CDR3 in DNA: TGTGCCAGCAGCTTAGCGCCTCAGCCAACCTACGAGCAGTACTTC. The full variable domain, rest sourced from reference TRBV7-2 and TRBJ2-7, is GAGVSQSPSNKVTEKGKDVELRCDPISGHTALYWYRQSLGQGLEFLIYFQGNSAPDKSGLPSDRFSAERTGGSVSTLTIQRTQQEDSAVYLCASSLAPQPTYEQYFGPGTRLTVT.

The CDR3 spells CASSPDDRDETQYF. In DNA, the CDR3 is TGCGCCAGCAGCCCAGACGACAGGGACGAGACCCAGTACTTC. This sequence joins TRBV5-1 and TRBJ2-5; TRBD1 matches at 7 bases. After removal of 4 bases from V and 5 bases from J, the junction contained 8 bases not matched to a gene. The germline CDR1 and CDR2 sequences are SGHRS and YFSETQ. The CDR3 spans 14 residues.

Comments on this clone: One junction end disagrees with the germline gene, perhaps due to a read error. This chain links TRBV7-7 with TRBJ2-2; TRBD1 matches 7 bases. The CDR3 runs to 14 residues. CDR1 is SSHAT, CDR2 FNYEAQ, per germline (reference sequence). The CDR3 loop is CASKGGLVTGELFF. The CDR3 region has the DNA TGTGCTAGCAAAGGGGGCCTCGTCACCGGGGAGCTGTTTTTT.

The V call is TRBV7-8, the J call TRBJ2-3; 9 positions agree with TRBD1. This CDR3 is built from 16 residues. With V trimmed by 7 bases and J by 5 bases, 13 bases remained unmatched. Per germline, CDR1 SGHVS and CDR2 FQNEAQ. The CDR3 loop reads CASIPGPGQGGDTQYF. The CDR3 DNA follows: TGTGCCAGCATCCCCGGACCGGGACAGGGTGGAGATACGCAGTATTTT.

This chain links TRBV24-1 with TRBJ1-4; 10 bases are a match to TRBD1. J was trimmed by 3 bases and V by 3 bases; bases with no gene match: 0. The CDR3 runs to 15 residues. From germline, CDR1 is KGHDR and CDR2 SFDVKD. The CDR3 nucleotides are TGTGCCACCAGTGATGGACAGGGGGCTAATGAAAAACTGTTTTTT. Its protein product is CATSDGQGANEKLFF.

This chain joins TRBV5-1 and TRBJ1-2, with TRBD1 matching 7 bases. The CDR3 runs to 15 residues. Germline assignment: CDR1 SGHRS and CDR2 YFSETQ. Trimming removed 6 bases from V and 4 bases from J; junction bases left unmatched: 12. The CDR3 nucleotides are TGCGCCAGCAATAGGGGGCAGGGGCAGACCTATGGCTACACCTTC. This encodes CASNRGQGQTYGYTF. Filled out from reference TRBV5-1 and TRBJ1-2, the complete variable domain reads KAGVTQTPRYLIKTRGQQVTLSCSPISGHRSVSWYQQTPGQGLQFLFEYFSETQRNKGNFPGRFSGRQFSNSRSEMNVSTLELGDSALYLCASNRGQGQTYGYTFGSGTRLTVV.

This sequence joins TRBV19 and TRBJ1-2; no reliable D call. Germline lookup yields CDR1 LNHDA and CDR2 SQIVND (reference sequence). Trimming took off 3 bases at V and 5 bases at J, with 10 bases between the two ends. This CDR3 has 13 amino acids. For the CDR3, the DNA is TGTGCCAGTAGTATGGGCAGAACTTATGGCTACACCTTC. This sequence encodes CASSMGRTYGYTF.

The V call is TRBV4-3, the J call TRBJ1-1; tentatively, D is TRBD1 (5 bases). Germline V lookup: CDR1 LGHNA, CDR2 YSLEER. Trimming left V 0 bases short and J 1 base short, with 12 bases between. The CDR3 has 16 residues. The CDR3: CASSQDWRGTNTEAFF. The CDR3 bases are TGCGCCAGCAGCCAAGATTGGCGGGGCACGAACACTGAAGCTTTCTTT.

V is TRBV5-4 and J is TRBJ1-4; D may be TRBD1 (6 bases). Trimming took 4 bases from V and 7 from J, leaving 14 bases between them. This CDR3 has 14 amino acids. Per the germline V gene, CDR1 is SGHNT and CDR2 is YYREEE (reference sequence). CDR3 residues: CASSPGGGGEKLFF. CDR3 nucleotides: TGTGCCAGCAGCCCCGGAGGGGGGGGTGAAAAACTGTTTTTT. Full variable domain (remainder filled in from reference TRBV5-4 and TRBJ1-4): ETGVTQSPTHLIKTRGQQVTLRCSSQSGHNTVSWYQQALGQGPQFIFQYYREEENGRGNFPPRFSGLQFPNYSSELNVNALELDDSALYLCASSPGGGGEKLFFGSGTQLSVL.

The chain couples TRBV19 to TRBJ2-3; no firm D call. Trimming took off 4 bases at V and 1 base at J, with 9 bases between the two ends. The germline gives CDR1 LNHDA, CDR2 SQIVND (reference sequence). The length of the CDR3 is 14 residues. The DNA for the CDR3 is TGTGCCAGTAGTAAGGGCTTGGGCACAGATACGCAGTATTTT. Amino acids: CASSKGLGTDTQYF.

This clone showed up just once. This chain uses TRBV7-9 with TRBJ2-1; TRBD2 aligns across 13 bases. This CDR3 comprises 15 residues. J was trimmed by 5 bases and V by 5 bases; bases with no gene match: 3. CDR1 and CDR2 (germline): SEHNR, FQNEAQ (reference sequence). This CDR3 reads CASSRTSGGDNEQFF. CDR3 sequence (DNA): TGTGCCAGCAGCCGCACTAGCGGGGGGGACAATGAGCAGTTCTTC.

This clone has only one observation. The chain has TRBV10-3 and TRBJ2-3; no clear D gene. V shed 3 bases and J shed 0 bases, with 16 bases lying between them. Germline-derived CDR1 and CDR2 are ENHRY and SYGVKD. This CDR3 contains 17 residues. CDR3 region: CAISDGRRYTSTDTQYF. The CDR3 DNA is TGTGCCATCAGTGACGGTAGACGGTATACTAGCACAGATACGCAGTATTTT.

J is TRBJ1-2 and V is TRBV9; no clear D. V was trimmed by 0 bases and J by 8 bases, leaving 8 bases between them. Germline values: CDR1 SGDLS, CDR2 YYNGEE. There are 12 residues in the CDR3. CDR3 DNA sequence: TGTGCCAGCAGCGTAGTGTCGGGGGGCTACACCTTC. Translating it yields CASSVVSGGYTF.

This chain connects TRBV18 to TRBJ1-1; possibly TRBD1 for D (5 bases). The CDR3 spans 14 residues. Trimming stripped 0 bases from V and 8 bases from J, with 13 bases between. Germline loops: CDR1 KGHSH, CDR2 LQKENI. This CDR3 is CASSPPSVGDEAFF. CDR3 DNA: TGTGCCAGCTCACCACCGAGTGTGGGGGACGAAGCTTTCTTT.

This clone was observed a single time. The CDR3 here is CASSEMGGAHGYTF. CDR3 in DNA: TGCGCCAGCAGTGAGATGGGAGGGGCCCATGGCTACACCTTC. The chain employs TRBV10-1 and TRBJ1-2, with D possibly matching TRBD1 (5 bases). The CDR3 consists of 14 residues. Trimming took off 2 bases at V and 6 bases at J, with 13 bases between the two ends. Per germline, CDR1 WNHNN and CDR2 SYGVQD (reference sequence).

The rearrangement links TRBV5-4 to TRBJ2-7; D possibly corresponds to TRBD1 (6 bases). Trimming took off 2 bases at V and 5 bases at J, with 11 bases between the two ends. The CDR3 is made up of 13 amino acids. Germline CDR1 SGHNT, CDR2 YYREEE (reference sequence). CDR3 DNA: TGTGCCAGCAGCTTATATGGGGGCAACGAGCAGTACTTC. Its translation: CASSLYGGNEQYF.

V gene TRBV2 combines with J gene TRBJ1-5, with D maybe TRBD1 (5 bases). The CDR3 runs to 14 residues. V lost 8 bases and J lost 4, with 15 bases in between. Per the germline V gene, CDR1 is SNHLY and CDR2 is FYNNEI. The CDR3 DNA follows: TGTGCCAGCGCACTGGGGGGGAGAAATCAGCCCCAGCATTTT. Its protein product is CASALGGRNQPQHF.

The chain carries TRBV7-2 and TRBJ1-6; D is unresolved. The V gene's germline CDR1 is SGHTA and CDR2 FQGNSA. V lost 4 bases and J lost 7, with 14 bases in between. This CDR3 contains 15 residues. CDR3 sequence (DNA): TGTGCCAGCAGCTCCCAACACTCGGGCAATTCACCCCTCCACTTT. Amino acids: CASSSQHSGNSPLHF.

The rearrangement uses TRBV6-5 and TRBJ1-4; no firm D call. From germline, CDR1 is MNHEY and CDR2 SVGAGI. CDR3 size: 15 residues. The V and J ends lost 7 bases and 0 bases respectively, with 12 bases between them. The CDR3 here is CASMRLPTTNEKLFF. CDR3 in DNA: TGTGCCAGCATGAGACTCCCCACAACTAATGAAAAACTGTTTTTT.

The chain links TRBV4-1 to TRBJ2-7, with D perhaps matching TRBD1 (6 bases). Trimming took off 4 bases at V and 3 bases at J, with 16 bases between the two ends. The CDR3 covers 15 residues. Germline V gene data show CDR1 as MGHRA and CDR2 as YSYEKL. CDR3 residues: CASSPYSTGNYEQYF. The CDR3 region has the DNA TGCGCCAGCAGCCCTTATTCGACAGGTAACTACGAGCAGTACTTC.

The rearrangement uses TRBV6-6 and TRBJ2-5, with D possibly TRBD2 on 6 matching bases. With 2 bases removed from V and 2 bases from J, the gap between germline ends came to 9 bases. The CDR3 is made up of 14 amino acids. Germline V gene data show CDR1 as MNHNY and CDR2 as SVGAGI (reference sequence). The CDR3 reads CASSYGLPQETQYF. The CDR3 DNA follows: TGTGCCAGCAGTTACGGACTACCACAAGAGACCCAGTACTTC.

The genes are TRBV27 and TRBJ2-5; no clear D. The CDR3 totals 13 residues. Germline CDR1 reads MNHEY; CDR2 reads SMNVEV (reference sequence). Trimming removed 6 bases from V and 2 bases from J, with 10 bases in between. Written as DNA, the CDR3 is TGTGCCAGCAGAGGCGGCCTGCAAGAGACCCAGTACTTC. As protein: CASRGGLQETQYF.

The rearrangement uses TRBV19 and TRBJ1-1, with D maybe TRBD1 (5 bases). CDR1 is LNHDA and CDR2 is SQIVND in the germline V gene (reference sequence). There are 14 residues in the CDR3. V was trimmed by 3 bases and J by 5 bases, leaving 13 bases between them. CDR3 residues: CASSIDGGGTEAFF. DNA for the CDR3: TGTGCCAGTAGTATCGACGGGGGAGGGACTGAAGCTTTCTTT.

This chain's CDR3 is CASSDLRKSLTDTQYF. Here the CDR3 DNA reads TGTGCCAGCAGTGATCTCAGGAAATCACTTACAGATACGCAGTATTTT. The V and J genes are TRBV6-1 and TRBJ2-3; D unclear. Germline values: CDR1 MNHNS, CDR2 SASEGT. The length of the CDR3 is 16 residues. Trimming pared 3 bases from V and 3 bases from J, leaving 16 bases between.